This T cell receptor (beta chain) was captured by sequencing in a study of blood T cell repertoires in COVID-19. Study-level information: The study drew acute and convalescent COVID-19 samples from the United States, Italy and Spain. Sources were T cells, B-cell-depleted T cells, or PBMCs; the material itself was cDNA or gDNA.

Authors' analysis steps: Reference gene primer amplification gave estimated nucleated cell counts. The table came from immunoSEQ multiplex PCR; TCRdb's copy has only in-frame clones and leaves some out. From that table come the V and J calls and clone size; the DNA was used to work out D and trimming. The repertoire holds 55,000 or so clones, with 80% to 90% as singletons. CDR1 is SGHDN, CDR2 FVKESK, per germline. The CDR3 has 16 residues. V lost 4 bases and J lost 6; bases outside the gene matches: 11. The chain employs TRBV14 and TRBJ2-7, with 11 bases that match TRBD1. Sequences were obtained from peripheral blood. The sequence derives from a woman aged 60-75 years with COVID-19, enrolled during active disease. The CDR3 is CASSPPRDRGVIEQYF. CDR3 nucleotide sequence: TGTGCCAGCAGCCCGCCCCGGGACAGGGGGGTAATCGAGCAGTACTTC.